This TCR beta chain was sequenced during a study of cytomegalovirus exposure and HLA in healthy donors. PCR used 60 Vbeta primers and 13 Jbeta primers. The data were produced by immunoSEQ multiplex PCR, yet TCRdb's version contains in-frame clones alone and is incomplete. This listing includes 160,000 or so clones. Study-level results: As a later analysis showed, several of the most significant clusters appeared to be linked to common viral pathogens.

Looked up from germline, CDR1 is ENHRY and CDR2 is SYGVKD. The CDR3 totals 16 residues. V lost 3 bases to trimming and J lost 4 bases, with 18 bases between them. As regards this clone: Its antigen is unknown.

The sequence derives from a man younger than 40 in good health and CMV-seronegative. Source material: PBMCs. The V gene is TRBV10-3, the J gene TRBJ1-1; D is undetermined. CDR3 sequence reads: CAISEDLEAASTEAFF. In DNA form, the CDR3 reads TGTGCCATCAGTGAAGACTTGGAGGCAGCGAGCACTGAAGCTTTCTTT.